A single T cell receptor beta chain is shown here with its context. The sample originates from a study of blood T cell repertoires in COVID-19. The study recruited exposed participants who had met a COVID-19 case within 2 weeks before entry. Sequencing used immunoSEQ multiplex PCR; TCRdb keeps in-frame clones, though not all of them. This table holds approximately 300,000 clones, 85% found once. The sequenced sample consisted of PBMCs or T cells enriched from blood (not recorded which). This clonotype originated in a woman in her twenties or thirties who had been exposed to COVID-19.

CDR3 nucleotides: TGCGCCAGCAGCTTGGGAGGAGGGCAGAACACTGAAGCTTTCTTT. Protein product: CASSLGGGQNTEAFF. The chain carries TRBV5-1 and TRBJ1-1; D is unresolved. The germline V gene has CDR1 SGHRS and CDR2 YFSETQ. CDR3 length: 15 residues. With 0 bases removed from V and 1 base from J, the gap between germline ends came to 10 bases.